This T cell receptor (beta chain) was recovered during a study of cytomegalovirus exposure and HLA in healthy donors. About the research overall: Researchers previously reported finding more than 100 million unique TCR beta sequences from about 200 million T cells.

Study results and limitations: An assumption of roughly uniform sequencing depth across donors underlay the presence/absence analyses. Most TCR sequences were seen very rarely across donors, but some public TCRs occurred in many. Evidence from a later analysis indicated that most CMV-associated TCR beta chains looked HLA-restricted.

Comment on this clone: Its antigen is still unknown.

The germline V gene has CDR1 SNHLY and CDR2 FYNNEI. The CDR3 length is 15 residues. V lost 4 bases to trimming and J lost 4 bases; unmatched junction nucleotides: 6. The PCR used 60 Vbeta and 13 Jbeta primers. TCRdb keeps only in-frame clones here, not all; method: immunoSEQ multiplex PCR. The sample carries roughly 200,000 clones, 79% recorded once. The clonotype comes from a woman aged 40 to 55 in good health and CMV-seronegative. The V gene is TRBV2, the J gene TRBJ1-2, with 10 bases fitting TRBD1. The sample was PBMCs. CDR3 DNA: TGTGCCAGCAGTGGATTGGGACAGGGGTCCTATGGCTACACCTTC. The encoded protein is CASSGLGQGSYGYTF.